This T cell receptor beta chain was observed in a study of CD8+ T cells in alopecia areata. Comment on this clone: What it recognizes is unknown.

Study-level results: Scalp sequencing also captures normal skin's resident alphabeta T cells. Patients displayed less clarity in TCR sharing than mice, a finding possibly related to HLA.

Trimming cost V 5 bases and J 6 bases, with 14 bases left between them. The V gene's germline CDR1 is MNHEY and CDR2 SMNVEV (reference sequence). This CDR3 has 14 residues. Treatment described: oral pan-JAK inhibitor, 5-10 mg twice daily. cDNA reverse transcribed from extracted RNA served as the sequencing template. Assay: immunoSEQ multiplex PCR; the TCRdb copy retains only in-frame clones and omits some. Of over 150,000 clones in the sample, about three fifths were seen once. The material sequenced was CD8+ T cells sorted from blood, taken at week 24, from a patient treated with tofacitinib. This chain links TRBV27 with TRBJ2-1; D may be TRBD1 or TRBD2 (6 bases each). The TCR sequence derives from a human donor with alopecia areata. The CDR3 is CASSLGGAPNEQFF. For the CDR3, the DNA is TGTGCCAGCAGTCTCGGGGGCGCACCCAATGAGCAGTTCTTC.